The present T cell receptor beta chain was sequenced within a study of cytomegalovirus exposure and HLA in healthy donors. Vbeta (60) and Jbeta (13) primers were used in the PCR. Produced via immunoSEQ multiplex PCR; TCRdb's table is partial and in-frame only. Of under 50,000 clones in the sample, around three fifths were seen once. V shed 0 bases and J shed 3 bases, with 10 bases lying between them. Germline V gene data show CDR1 as SGHAT and CDR2 as FQNNGV. The CDR3 has 15 amino acids. Input material: PBMCs. The receptor was isolated from a man aged 50 or older in good health and CMV-seropositive. The genes are TRBV11-2 and TRBJ2-3; D might be TRBD2 (5 bases). The CDR3 reads CASSLDIEGTDTQYF. In DNA form, the CDR3 reads TGTGCCAGCAGCTTAGATATCGAGGGAACAGATACGCAGTATTTT.